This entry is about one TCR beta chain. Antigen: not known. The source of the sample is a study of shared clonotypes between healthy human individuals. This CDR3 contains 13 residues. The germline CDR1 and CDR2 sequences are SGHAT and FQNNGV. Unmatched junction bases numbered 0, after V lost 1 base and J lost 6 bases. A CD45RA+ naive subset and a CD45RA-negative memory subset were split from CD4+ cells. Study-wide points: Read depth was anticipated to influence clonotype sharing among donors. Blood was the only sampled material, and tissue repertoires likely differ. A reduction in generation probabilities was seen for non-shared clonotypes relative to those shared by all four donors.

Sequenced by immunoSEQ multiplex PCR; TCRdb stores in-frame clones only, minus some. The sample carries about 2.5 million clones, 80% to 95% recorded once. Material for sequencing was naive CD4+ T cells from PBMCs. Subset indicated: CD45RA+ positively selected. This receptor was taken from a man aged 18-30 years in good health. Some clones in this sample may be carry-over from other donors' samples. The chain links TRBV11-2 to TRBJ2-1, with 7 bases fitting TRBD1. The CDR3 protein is CASSLGQGNEQFF. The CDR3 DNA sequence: TGTGCCAGCAGCTTAGGACAGGGCAATGAGCAGTTCTTC.